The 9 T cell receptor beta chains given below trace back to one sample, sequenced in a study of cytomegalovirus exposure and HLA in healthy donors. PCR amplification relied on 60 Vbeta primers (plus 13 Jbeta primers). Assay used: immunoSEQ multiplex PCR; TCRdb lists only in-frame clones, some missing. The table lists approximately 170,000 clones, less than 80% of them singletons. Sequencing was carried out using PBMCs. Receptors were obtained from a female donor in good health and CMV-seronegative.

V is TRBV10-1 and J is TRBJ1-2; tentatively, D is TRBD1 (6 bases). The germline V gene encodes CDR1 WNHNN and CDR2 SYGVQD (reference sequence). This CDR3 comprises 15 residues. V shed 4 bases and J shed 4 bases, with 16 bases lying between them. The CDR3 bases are TGCGCCAGCAGTGCCCGGGACAAAGACCCCTATGGCTACACCTTC. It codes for CASSARDKDPYGYTF.

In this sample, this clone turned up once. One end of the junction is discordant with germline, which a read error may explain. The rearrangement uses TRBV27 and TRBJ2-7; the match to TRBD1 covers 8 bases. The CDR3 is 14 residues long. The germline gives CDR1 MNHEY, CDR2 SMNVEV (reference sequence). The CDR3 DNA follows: TGTGCCAGCAGTTCCAGGGGGCGCTTCGGGGGCGTACATTTC. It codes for CASSSRGRFGGVHF.

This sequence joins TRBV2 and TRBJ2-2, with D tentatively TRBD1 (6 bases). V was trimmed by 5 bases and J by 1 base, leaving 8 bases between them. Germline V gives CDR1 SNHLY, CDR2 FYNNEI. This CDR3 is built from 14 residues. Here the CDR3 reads CASSRTENTGELFF. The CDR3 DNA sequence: TGTGCCAGCAGTAGGACAGAGAACACCGGGGAGCTGTTTTTT. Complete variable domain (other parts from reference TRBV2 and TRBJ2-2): EPEVTQTPSHQVTQMGQEVILRCVPISNHLYFYWYRQILGQKVEFLVSFYNNEISEKSEIFDDQFSVERPDGSNFTLKIRSTKLEDSAMYFCASSRTENTGELFFGEGSRLTVL.

The CDR3 nucleotides read TGTGCCATCAGTGACCAGGGGGCTAGGGGCTACACCTTC. Protein product: CAISDQGARGYTF. The chain uses TRBV10-3 and TRBJ1-2, with 8 positions matching TRBD1. The junction had 5 bases not matched to a gene; V was cut back by 3 bases and J by 8 bases. CDR1 is ENHRY, CDR2 SYGVKD, per germline. The CDR3 contains 13 residues.

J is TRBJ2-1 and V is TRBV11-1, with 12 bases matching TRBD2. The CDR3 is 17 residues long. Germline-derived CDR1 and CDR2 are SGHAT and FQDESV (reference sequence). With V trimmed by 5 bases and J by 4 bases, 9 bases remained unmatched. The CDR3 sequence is CASSPSGRVPSYNEQFF. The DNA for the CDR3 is TGTGCCAGCAGCCCTAGCGGGAGGGTCCCATCGTACAATGAGCAGTTCTTC.

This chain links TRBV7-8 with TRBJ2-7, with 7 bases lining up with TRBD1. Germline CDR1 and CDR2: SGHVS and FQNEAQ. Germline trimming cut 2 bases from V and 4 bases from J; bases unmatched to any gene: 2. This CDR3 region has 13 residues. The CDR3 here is CASSLNRGYEQYF. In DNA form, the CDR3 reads TGTGCCAGCAGCTTAAACAGGGGTTACGAGCAGTACTTC.

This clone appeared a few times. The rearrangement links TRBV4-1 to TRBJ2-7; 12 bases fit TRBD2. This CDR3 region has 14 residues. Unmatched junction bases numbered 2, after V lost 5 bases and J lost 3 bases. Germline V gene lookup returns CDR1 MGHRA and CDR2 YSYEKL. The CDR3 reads CASSVTSGSYEQYF. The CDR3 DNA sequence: TGCGCCAGCAGCGTGACTAGCGGGAGCTACGAGCAGTACTTC.

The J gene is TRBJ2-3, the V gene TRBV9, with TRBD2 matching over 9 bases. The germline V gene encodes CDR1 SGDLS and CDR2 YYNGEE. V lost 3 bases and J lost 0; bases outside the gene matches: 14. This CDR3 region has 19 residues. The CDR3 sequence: CASSALGRSGRLSTDTQYF. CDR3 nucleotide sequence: TGTGCCAGCAGCGCCCTTGGGCGTAGCGGGAGACTTAGCACAGATACGCAGTATTTT.

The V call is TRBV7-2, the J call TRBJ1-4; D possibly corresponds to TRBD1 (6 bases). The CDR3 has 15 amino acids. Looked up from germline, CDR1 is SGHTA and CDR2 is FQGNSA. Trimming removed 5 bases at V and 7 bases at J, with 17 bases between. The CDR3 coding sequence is TGTGCCAGCAGCCCGGTGGGCTCCAGGGGTGAAAAACTGTTTTTT. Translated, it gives CASSPVGSRGEKLFF.